What follows describes a single T cell receptor beta chain. Its antigen is still unknown. This specimen comes from a study of PD-1 blockade in classical Hodgkin lymphoma. Findings of the study overall: It was among complete responders that baseline diversity resembled that of newly diagnosed patients.

Here immunoSEQ multiplex PCR was the method, and the copy in TCRdb shows in-frame clones only, minus some. Among about 44,000 clones, around 64% were seen once, and the ten largest hold approximately 3%. Time point reported: cycle 4 day 1 (C4D1), after 6 weeks of nivolumab. Every patient experienced relapse after autologous stem cell transplantation, and brentuximab vedotin exposure varied. The best responses consisted of complete response, partial response or progressive disease. Germline V lookup: CDR1 MDHEN, CDR2 SYDVKM. The CDR3 is made up of 15 amino acids. Between the trimmed V and J ends, which lost 2 bases and 1 base, there was a span of 6 bases.

The genes are TRBV28 and TRBJ2-6; D unresolved. This TCR was recovered from a human donor with classical Hodgkin lymphoma. Sequences were derived from peripheral blood mononuclear cells (PBMCs), sampled before the fourth cycle of nivolumab. CDR3 in amino acids: CASSLLGSGANVLTF. In DNA form, the CDR3 reads TGTGCCAGCAGTTTACTGGGGTCTGGGGCCAACGTCCTGACTTTC.